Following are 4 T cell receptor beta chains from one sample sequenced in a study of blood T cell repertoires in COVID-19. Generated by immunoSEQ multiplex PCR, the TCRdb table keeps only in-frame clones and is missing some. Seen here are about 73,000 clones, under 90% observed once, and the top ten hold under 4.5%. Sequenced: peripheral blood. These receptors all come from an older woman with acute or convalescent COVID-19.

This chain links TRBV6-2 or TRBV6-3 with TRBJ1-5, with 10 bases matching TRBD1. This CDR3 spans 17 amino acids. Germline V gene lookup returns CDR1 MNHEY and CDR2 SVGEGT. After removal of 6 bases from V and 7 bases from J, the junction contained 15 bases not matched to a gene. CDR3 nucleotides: TGTGCCAGCAGCCTCACGAGGGACAGGGGTACGCGGCAGCCCCAGCATTTT. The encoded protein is CASSLTRDRGTRQPQHF.

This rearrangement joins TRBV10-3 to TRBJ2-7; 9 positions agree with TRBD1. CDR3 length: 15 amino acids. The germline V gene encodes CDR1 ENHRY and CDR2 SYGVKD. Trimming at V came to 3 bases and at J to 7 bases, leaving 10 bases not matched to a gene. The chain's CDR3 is CAISDSVDRGTEQYF. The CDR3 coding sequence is TGTGCCATCAGTGATTCGGTGGACAGGGGAACAGAGCAGTACTTC.

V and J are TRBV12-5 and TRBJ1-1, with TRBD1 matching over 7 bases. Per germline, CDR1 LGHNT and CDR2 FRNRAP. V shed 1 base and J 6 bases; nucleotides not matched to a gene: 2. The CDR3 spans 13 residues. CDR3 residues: CASGLDRGAEAFF. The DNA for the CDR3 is TGTGCTAGTGGTTTGGACAGGGGTGCTGAAGCTTTCTTT.

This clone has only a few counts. The CDR3 DNA reads TGTGCCTGGAGTACACAAGGACAATTGGAAGACACCTTC. Protein sequence: CAWSTQGQLEDTF. The J gene is TRBJ1-2, the V gene TRBV30; a weak D match, TRBD1 (5 bases). There are 13 residues in the CDR3. CDR1 is GTSNPN, CDR2 SVGIG, per germline (reference sequence). Trimming stripped 2 bases from V and 12 bases from J, with 19 bases between.